The T cell receptor (beta chain) described here comes from a study of cytomegalovirus exposure and HLA in healthy donors. This PCR relied on a set of 60 Vbeta primers and 13 Jbeta primers. Here immunoSEQ multiplex PCR was the method, and the copy in TCRdb shows in-frame clones only, minus some. The sample has roughly 100,000 clones, roughly 80% seen once; the top ten hold 6.5% to 9.5%. The clonotype was recovered from a woman aged 40 to 49 in good health and CMV-seropositive. The sample consisted of PBMCs.

The CDR3 DNA is TGTGCCAGTAGTATGGCTAGCGGGGGTTCTAACTACAATGAGCAGTTCTTC. This gives the protein CASSMASGGSNYNEQFF. The chain employs TRBV19 and TRBJ2-1, with 10 bases lining up with TRBD2. Trimming at V came to 3 bases and at J to 3 bases, leaving 8 bases not matched to a gene. The CDR3 is 17 amino acids. Germline V gives CDR1 LNHDA, CDR2 SQIVND (reference sequence).